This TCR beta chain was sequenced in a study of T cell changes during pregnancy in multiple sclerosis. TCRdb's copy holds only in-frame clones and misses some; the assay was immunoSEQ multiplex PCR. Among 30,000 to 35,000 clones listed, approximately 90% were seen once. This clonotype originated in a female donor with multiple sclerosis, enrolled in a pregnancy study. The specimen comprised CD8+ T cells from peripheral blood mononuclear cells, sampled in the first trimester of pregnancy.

The CDR3 here is CASSPGVAGGQQFF. The DNA for the CDR3 is TGTGCCAGCAGCCCGGGCGTAGCGGGAGGCCAGCAGTTCTTC. The chain links TRBV9 to TRBJ2-1; the match to TRBD2 covers 10 bases. The CDR3 is 14 residues long. Trimming removed 4 bases from V and 11 bases from J; junction bases left unmatched: 9. The V gene's germline CDR1 is SGDLS and CDR2 YYNGEE.